This T cell receptor (beta chain) was sequenced for a study of T cells in Graves' hyperthyroidism and ophthalmopathy. RNA transcripts provided the source from which TCR beta CDR3 regions were amplified. During a first-round RT-PCR of the TCR CDR3, the HTBI primer set was used. TCRdb redid the calling of the multiplex PCR reads with MiXCR, one entry per CDR3 protein. In the table there are roughly 840,000 distinct CDR3 sequences, over 35% of which are singletons. The trim removed 2 bases at V and 0 bases at J, leaving 6 bases unmatched. The CDR3 extends over 19 amino acids. Germline CDR1 reads LNHDA; CDR2 reads SQIVND (reference sequence).

The sample taken for sequencing was blood. The chain has TRBV19 and TRBJ2-2, with 13 bases that match TRBD2. This sequence was found in a man aged 18 to 30 with Graves' hyperthyroidism. The CDR3 bases are TGTGCCAGTAGTATAAATGGGGGACTAGCGGGATCGAACACCGGGGAGCTGTTTTTT. It encodes CASSINGGLAGSNTGELFF. Variable domain in full (rest from reference TRBV19 and TRBJ2-2): DGGITQSPKYLFRKEGQNVTLSCEQNLNHDAMYWYRQDPGQGLRLIYYSQIVNDFQKGDIAEGYSVSREKKESFPLTVTSAQKNPTAFYLCASSINGGLAGSNTGELFFGEGSRLTVL.